This TCR beta chain was captured in a study of radiotherapy plus CTLA-4 blockade in lung cancer. Profiling relied on immunoSEQ multiplex PCR, and the TCRdb table lists in-frame clones only, not all of them. Among some 66,000 clones listed, about 83% were seen once. The source of this sequence is a human donor with non-small cell lung cancer who had a partial response to radiotherapy plus ipilimumab. The sequencing here drew on peripheral blood, taken from a patient treated with radiotherapy plus ipilimumab.

The CDR3 reads CASSRQGGYEQYF. For the CDR3, the DNA is TGTGCCAGCAGCCGACAGGGAGGCTACGAGCAGTACTTC. The chain links TRBV7-9 to TRBJ2-7; possible D gene TRBD1, 7 bases. Trimming took 5 bases from V and 3 from J, leaving 11 bases between them. The CDR3 is made up of 13 amino acids. Germline-derived CDR1 and CDR2 are SEHNR and FQNEAQ (reference sequence). The full variable domain, rest sourced from reference TRBV7-9 and TRBJ2-7, is DTGVSQNPRHKITKRGQNVTFRCDPISEHNRLYWYRQTLGQGPEFLTYFQNEAQLEKSRLLSDRFSAERPKGSFSTLEIQRTEQGDSAMYLCASSRQGGYEQYFGPGTRLTVT.